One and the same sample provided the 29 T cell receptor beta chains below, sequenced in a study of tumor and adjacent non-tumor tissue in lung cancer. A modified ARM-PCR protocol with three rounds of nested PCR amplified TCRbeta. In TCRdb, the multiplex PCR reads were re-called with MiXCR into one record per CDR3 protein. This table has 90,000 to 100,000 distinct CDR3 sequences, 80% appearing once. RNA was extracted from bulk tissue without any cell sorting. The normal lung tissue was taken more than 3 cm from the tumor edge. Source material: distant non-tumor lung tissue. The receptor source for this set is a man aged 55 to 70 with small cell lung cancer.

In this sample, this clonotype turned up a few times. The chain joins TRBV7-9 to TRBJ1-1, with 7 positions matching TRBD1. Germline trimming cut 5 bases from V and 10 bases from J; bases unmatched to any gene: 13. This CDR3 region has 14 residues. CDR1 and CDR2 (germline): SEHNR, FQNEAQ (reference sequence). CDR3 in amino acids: CASSPQGSVSGAFF. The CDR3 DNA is TGTGCCAGCAGCCCACAGGGGAGCGTTTCCGGAGCTTTCTTT.

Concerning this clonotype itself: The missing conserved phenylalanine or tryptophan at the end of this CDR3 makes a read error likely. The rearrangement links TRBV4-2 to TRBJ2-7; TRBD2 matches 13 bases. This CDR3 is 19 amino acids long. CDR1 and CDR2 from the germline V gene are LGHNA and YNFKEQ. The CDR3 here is CASGQETSGRTTYSYEQYL. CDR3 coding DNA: TGTGCCAGCGGCCAAGAGACTAGCGGGAGGACCACCTACTCCTACGAGCAGTACCTC.

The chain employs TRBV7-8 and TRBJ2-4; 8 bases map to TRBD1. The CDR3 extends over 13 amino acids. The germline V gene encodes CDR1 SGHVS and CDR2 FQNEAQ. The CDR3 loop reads CTNSKDRANIQYF. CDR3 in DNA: TGTACCAACAGCAAGGACAGGGCTAACATTCAGTACTTC.

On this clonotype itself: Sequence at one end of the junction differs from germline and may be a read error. The CDR3 protein is CASQGNGRYTQYF. Here the CDR3 DNA reads TGTGCCAGCCAAGGTAACGGACGATATACACAGTATTTT. The V gene is TRBV6-2 or TRBV6-3, the J gene TRBJ2-3; D is uncertain. CDR1 is MNHEY and CDR2 is SVGEGT in the germline V gene. The length of the CDR3 is 13 residues.

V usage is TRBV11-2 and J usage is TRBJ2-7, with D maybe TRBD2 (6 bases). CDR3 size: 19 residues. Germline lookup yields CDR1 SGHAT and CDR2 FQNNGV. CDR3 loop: CASSFRASRRASLYYEKYV. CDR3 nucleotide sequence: TGTGCCAGCAGCTTTAGGGCTAGCAGGAGGGCGAGCCTTTACTACGAGAAGTATGTC.

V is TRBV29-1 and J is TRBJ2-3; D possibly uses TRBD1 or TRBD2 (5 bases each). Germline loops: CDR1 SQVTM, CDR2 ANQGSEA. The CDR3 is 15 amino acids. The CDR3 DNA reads TGCATCCTTGACCGGAGGACCGGGGCATCAGATACGCAGTATTTT. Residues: CILDRRTGASDTQYF.

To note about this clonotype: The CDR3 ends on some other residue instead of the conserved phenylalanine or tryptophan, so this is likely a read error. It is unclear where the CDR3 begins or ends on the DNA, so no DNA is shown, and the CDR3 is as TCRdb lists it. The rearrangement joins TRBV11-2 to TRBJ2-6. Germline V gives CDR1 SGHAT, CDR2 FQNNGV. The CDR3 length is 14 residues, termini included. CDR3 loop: CARSKGSGANVLTV.

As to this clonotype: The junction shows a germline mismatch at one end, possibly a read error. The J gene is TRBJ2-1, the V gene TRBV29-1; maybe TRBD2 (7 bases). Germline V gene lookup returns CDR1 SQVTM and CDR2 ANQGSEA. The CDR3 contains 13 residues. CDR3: CIVGGGPLNEQFF. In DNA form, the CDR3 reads TGCATCGTGGGAGGGGGGCCACTCAATGAGCAATTCTTC.

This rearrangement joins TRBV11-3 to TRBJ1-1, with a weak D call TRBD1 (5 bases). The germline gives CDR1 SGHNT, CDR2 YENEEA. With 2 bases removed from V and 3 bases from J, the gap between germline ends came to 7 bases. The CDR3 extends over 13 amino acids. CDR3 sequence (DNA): TGTGCCAGCAGCTTAACGGGGGACACTGAAGCTTTCTTT. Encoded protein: CASSLTGDTEAFF.

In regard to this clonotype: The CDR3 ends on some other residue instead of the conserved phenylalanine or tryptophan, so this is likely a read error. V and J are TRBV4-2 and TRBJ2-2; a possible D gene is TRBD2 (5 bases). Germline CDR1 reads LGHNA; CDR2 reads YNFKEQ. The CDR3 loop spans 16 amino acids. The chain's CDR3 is CASSQDTRANTGELFY. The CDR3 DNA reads TGTGCCAGTAGCCAAGATACGAGGGCCAACACCGGGGAGCTGTTTTAT.

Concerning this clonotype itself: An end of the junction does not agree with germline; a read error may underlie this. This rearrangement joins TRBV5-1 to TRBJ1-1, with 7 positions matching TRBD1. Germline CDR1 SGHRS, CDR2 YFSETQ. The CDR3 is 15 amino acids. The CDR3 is CASNLVQGINTGAFF. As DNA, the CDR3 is TGCGCCAGCAACTTGGTACAGGGGATCAACACTGGAGCTTTCTTT. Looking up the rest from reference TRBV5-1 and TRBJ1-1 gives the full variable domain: KAGVTQTPRYLIKTRGQQVTLSCSPISGHRSVSWYQQTPGQGLQFLFEYFSETQRNKGNFPGRFSGRQFSNSRSEMNVSTLELGDSALYLCASNLVQGINTGAFFGQGTRLTVV.

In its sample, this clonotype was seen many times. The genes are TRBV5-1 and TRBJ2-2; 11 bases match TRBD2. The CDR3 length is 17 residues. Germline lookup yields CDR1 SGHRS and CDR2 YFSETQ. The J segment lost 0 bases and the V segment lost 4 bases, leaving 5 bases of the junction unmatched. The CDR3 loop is CASSPGLAVTNTGELFF. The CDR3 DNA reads TGCGCCAGCAGCCCGGGACTAGCGGTCACGAACACCGGGGAGCTGTTTTTT.

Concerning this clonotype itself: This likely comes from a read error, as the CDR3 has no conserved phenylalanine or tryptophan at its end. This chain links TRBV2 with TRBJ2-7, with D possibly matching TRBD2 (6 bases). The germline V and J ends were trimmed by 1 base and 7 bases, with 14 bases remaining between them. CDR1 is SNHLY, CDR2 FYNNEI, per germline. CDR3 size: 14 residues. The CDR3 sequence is CASSEGEAGREQYL. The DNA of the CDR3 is TGTGCCAGCAGTGAAGGGGAGGCAGGGAGGGAGCAGTACCTC.

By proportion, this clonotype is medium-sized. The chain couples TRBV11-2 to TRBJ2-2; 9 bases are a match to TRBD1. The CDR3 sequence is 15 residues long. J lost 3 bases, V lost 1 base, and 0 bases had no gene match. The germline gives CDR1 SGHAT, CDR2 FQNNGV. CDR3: CASSLGTGDTGELFF. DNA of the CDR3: TGTGCCAGCAGCTTAGGGACAGGGGACACCGGGGAGCTGTTTTTT.

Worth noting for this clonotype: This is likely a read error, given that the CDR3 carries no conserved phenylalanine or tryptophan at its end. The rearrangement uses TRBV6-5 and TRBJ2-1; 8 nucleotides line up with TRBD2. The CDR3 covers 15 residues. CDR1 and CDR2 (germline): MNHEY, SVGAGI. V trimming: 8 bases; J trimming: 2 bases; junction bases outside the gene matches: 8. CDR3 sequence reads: CASGTRGKTYNEQFL. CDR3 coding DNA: TGTGCCAGCGGGACTAGAGGGAAGACCTACAATGAGCAGTTCTTA.

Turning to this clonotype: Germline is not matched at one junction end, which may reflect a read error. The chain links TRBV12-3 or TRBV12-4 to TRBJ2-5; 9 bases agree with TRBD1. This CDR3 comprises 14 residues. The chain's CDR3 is CATSLMDRGDTQYF. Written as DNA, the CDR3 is TGTGCCACCAGTTTAATGGACAGGGGAGATACCCAGTACTTC.

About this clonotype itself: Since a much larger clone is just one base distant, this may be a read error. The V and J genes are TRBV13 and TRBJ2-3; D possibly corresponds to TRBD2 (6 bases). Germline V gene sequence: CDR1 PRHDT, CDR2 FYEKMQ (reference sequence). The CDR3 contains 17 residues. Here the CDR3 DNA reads TGTGCCAGCAGCAATTCCGGGACTCCCTCTAGCACAGATACGCTGTATTTT. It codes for CASSNSGTPSSTDTLYF.

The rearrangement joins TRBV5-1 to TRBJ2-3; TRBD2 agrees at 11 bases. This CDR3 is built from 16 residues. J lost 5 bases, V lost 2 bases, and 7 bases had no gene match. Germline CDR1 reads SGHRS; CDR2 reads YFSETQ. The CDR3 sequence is CASSLDGTSGLDTQYF. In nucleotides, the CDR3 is TGCGCCAGCAGCTTAGACGGGACTAGCGGATTAGATACGCAGTATTTT.

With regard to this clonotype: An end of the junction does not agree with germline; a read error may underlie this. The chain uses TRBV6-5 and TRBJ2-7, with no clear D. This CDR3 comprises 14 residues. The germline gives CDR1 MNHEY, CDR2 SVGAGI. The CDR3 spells CASSQHMATYVQYF. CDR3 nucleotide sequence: TGTGCCAGCAGCCAACACATGGCGACCTACGTGCAGTACTTC.

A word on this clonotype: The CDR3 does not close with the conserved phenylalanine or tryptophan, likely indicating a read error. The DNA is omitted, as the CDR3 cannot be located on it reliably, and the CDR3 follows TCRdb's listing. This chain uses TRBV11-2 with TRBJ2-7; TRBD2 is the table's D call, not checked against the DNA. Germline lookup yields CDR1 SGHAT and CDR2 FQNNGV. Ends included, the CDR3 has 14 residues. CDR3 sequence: CACSLEVGGYEQYL.

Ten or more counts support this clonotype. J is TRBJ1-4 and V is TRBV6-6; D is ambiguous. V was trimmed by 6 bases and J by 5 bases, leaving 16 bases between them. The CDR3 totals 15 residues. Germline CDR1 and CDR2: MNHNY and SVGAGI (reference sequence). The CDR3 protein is CASSLTLQQNEKLFF. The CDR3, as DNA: TGTGCCAGCAGCCTCACGCTACAACAAAATGAAAAACTGTTTTTT.

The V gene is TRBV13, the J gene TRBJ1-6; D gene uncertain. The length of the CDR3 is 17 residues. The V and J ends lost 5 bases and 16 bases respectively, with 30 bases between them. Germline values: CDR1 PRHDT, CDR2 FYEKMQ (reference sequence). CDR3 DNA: TGTGCCAGCAGCCAAAACGAAGGAAGCTCCTATAATTCACTACTCCACTTT. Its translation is CASSQNEGSSYNSLLHF. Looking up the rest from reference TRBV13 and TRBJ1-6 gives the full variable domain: AAGVIQSPRHLIKEKRETATLKCYPIPRHDTVYWYQQGPGQDPQFLISFYEKMQSDKGSIPDRFSAQQFSDYHSELNMSSLELGDSALYFCASSQNEGSSYNSLLHFGNGTRLTVT.

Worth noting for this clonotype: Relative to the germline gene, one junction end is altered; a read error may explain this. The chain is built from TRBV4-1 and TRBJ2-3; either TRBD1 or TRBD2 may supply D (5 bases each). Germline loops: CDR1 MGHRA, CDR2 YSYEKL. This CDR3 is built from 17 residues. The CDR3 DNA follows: TGCGCCAGCAACCAAGAAAAGATCGTCCGGGGCACAGATGCGCAGTATTTT. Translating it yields CASNQEKIVRGTDAQYF.

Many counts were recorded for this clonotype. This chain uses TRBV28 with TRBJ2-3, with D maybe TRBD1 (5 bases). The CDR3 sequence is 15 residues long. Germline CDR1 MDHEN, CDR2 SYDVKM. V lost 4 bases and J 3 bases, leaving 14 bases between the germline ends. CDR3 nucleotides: TGTGCCAGCAGTTATGGGGCGCGTTTTACAGATACGCAGTATTTT. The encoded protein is CASSYGARFTDTQYF.

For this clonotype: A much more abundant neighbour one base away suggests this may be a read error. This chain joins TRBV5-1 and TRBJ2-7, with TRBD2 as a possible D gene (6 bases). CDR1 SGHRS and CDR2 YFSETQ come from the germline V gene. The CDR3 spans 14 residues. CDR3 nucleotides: TGCGCCAGCAGGGCCGGGGGACCTCCCTACGTGCAGTACTTC. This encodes CASRAGGPPYVQYF. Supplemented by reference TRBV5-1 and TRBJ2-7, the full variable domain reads KAGVTQTPRYLIKTRGQQVTLSCSPISGHRSVSWYQQTPGQGLQFLFEYFSETQRNKGNFPGRFSGRQFSNSRSEMNVSTLELGDSALYLCASRAGGPPYVQYFGPGTRLTVT.

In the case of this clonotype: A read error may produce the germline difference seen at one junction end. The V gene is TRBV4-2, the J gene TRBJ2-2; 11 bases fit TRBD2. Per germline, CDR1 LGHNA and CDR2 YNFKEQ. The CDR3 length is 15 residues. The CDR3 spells CISKLAGDDGGELYF. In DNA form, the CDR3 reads TGTATCAGCAAACTAGCGGGAGATGATGGCGGGGAGCTGTATTTT.

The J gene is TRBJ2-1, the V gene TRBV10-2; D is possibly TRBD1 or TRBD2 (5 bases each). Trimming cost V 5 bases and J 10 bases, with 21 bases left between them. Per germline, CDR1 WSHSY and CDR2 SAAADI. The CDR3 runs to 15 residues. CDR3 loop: CASSRDRGAYMEQFF. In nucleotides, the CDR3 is TGCGCCAGCAGTCGTGACAGAGGGGCCTACATGGAGCAGTTCTTC.

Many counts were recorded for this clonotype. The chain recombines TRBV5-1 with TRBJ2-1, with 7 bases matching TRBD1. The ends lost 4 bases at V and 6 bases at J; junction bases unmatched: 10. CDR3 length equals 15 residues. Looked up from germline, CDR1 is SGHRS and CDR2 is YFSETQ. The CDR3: CASSDRDSNRNEQFF. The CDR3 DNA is TGCGCCAGCAGCGACCGGGACAGTAATCGCAATGAGCAGTTCTTC.

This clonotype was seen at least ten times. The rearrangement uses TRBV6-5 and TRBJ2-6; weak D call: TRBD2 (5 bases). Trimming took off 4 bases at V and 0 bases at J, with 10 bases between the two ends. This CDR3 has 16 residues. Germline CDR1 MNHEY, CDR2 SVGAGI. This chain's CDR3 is CASSSSRTSGANVLTF. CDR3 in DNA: TGTGCCAGCAGTTCTAGCAGGACCTCTGGGGCCAACGTCCTGACTTTC.